The 20 T cell receptor beta chains below come from one sample, sequenced in a study of read filtering for tumor transcriptome and immune sequencing. The library was built from about 0.4 ug RNA with molecular barcoded adaptors for alpha/delta and beta/gamma chains. TCRdb re-called the reads with MiXCR, one entry per CDR3 protein. The sample holds about 38,000 distinct CDR3 sequences; roughly 13% are singletons and the top ten take less than 35%. Sequenced sample: a population of CD138-negative cells sorted from bone marrow. These receptors originate from a donor over 35 with multiple myeloma.

This clonotype was detected ten times or more. V usage is TRBV5-1 and J usage is TRBJ2-3, with TRBD2 as a possible D gene (6 bases). The CDR3 covers 15 residues. Germline loops: CDR1 SGHRS, CDR2 YFSETQ. Trimming stripped 0 bases from V and 4 bases from J, with 12 bases between. The CDR3 region is CASSLEGTGADTQYF. CDR3 DNA: TGCGCCAGCAGCTTGGAGGGAACGGGAGCAGATACGCAGTATTTT.

This clonotype was found many times. J is TRBJ2-3 and V is TRBV6-6, with D uncertain. Per the germline V gene, CDR1 is MNHNY and CDR2 is SVGAGI (reference sequence). V lost 5 bases and J lost 4, with 7 bases in between. The CDR3 is made up of 12 amino acids. In DNA, the CDR3 is TGTGCCAGCAGTACCCACCCAGATACGCAGTATTTT. It is translated as CASSTHPDTQYF.

Points on this clonotype: Possible read error: a much larger clone is one base away. The chain's CDR3 is CASSLGHSYDEQFF. The CDR3 DNA follows: TGTGCCAGCAGTTTGGGACATTCCTACGATGAGCAGTTCTTC. The rearrangement uses TRBV27 and TRBJ2-1; possibly TRBD1 for D (6 bases). Germline assignment: CDR1 MNHEY and CDR2 SMNVEV (reference sequence). This CDR3 comprises 14 residues.

This clonotype was found a few times. This rearrangement joins TRBV10-3 to TRBJ2-5; D uncertain. The CDR3 contains 13 residues. The germline V gene encodes CDR1 ENHRY and CDR2 SYGVKD. V dropped 7 bases and J dropped 5 bases, with 14 bases sitting between them. The CDR3 is CAITTPVGETQYF. DNA for the CDR3: TGTGCCATCACAACCCCGGTCGGGGAGACCCAGTACTTC.

Turning to this clonotype: A read error is the likely source, as a far larger clone sits one nucleotide away. The chain is built from TRBV7-8 and TRBJ2-7; TRBD2 matches at 8 bases. CDR3 length equals 14 residues. The V and J ends lost 9 bases and 0 bases, in that order; junction bases with no gene match: 7. Germline V lookup: CDR1 SGHVS, CDR2 FQNEAQ. The CDR3 nucleotides read TGTGCCAGGAGTCCCGGGGGGGACTCCTACGAGCAGTACTTC. It encodes CARSPGGDSYEQYF.

Comment on this clonotype: Possible read error: a much larger clone is one base away. The gene calls are TRBV5-1 and TRBJ2-3; 11 nucleotides line up with TRBD2. Germline CDR1 and CDR2: SGHRS and YFSETQ. CDR3 length: 16 residues. The CDR3 coding sequence is TGCGCCAGCAGCTTGTCCGGGACTAGCGGCACAGATACGCGGTATTTT. Amino acids: CASSLSGTSGTDTRYF.

About this clonotype: Possible read error: a much larger clone is one base away. The V gene is TRBV5-5, the J gene TRBJ1-5, with a possible D match to TRBD1 (6 bases). V was cut by 4 bases and J by 7 bases, with 18 bases left in between. This CDR3 spans 15 amino acids. Germline-derived CDR1 and CDR2 are SGHKS and YYEKEE (reference sequence). As DNA, the CDR3 is TGTGCCAGCAGCCCCGGCGTGGCCAGGGGACAGCCCCAGCATTTT. It yields the protein CASSPGVARGQPQHF. Full variable domain (remainder filled in from reference TRBV5-5 and TRBJ1-5): DAGVTQSPTHLIKTRGQQVTLRCSPISGHKSVSWYQQVLGQGPQFIFQYYEKEERGRGNFPDRFSARQFPNYSSELNVNALLLGDSALYLCASSPGVARGQPQHFGDGTRLSIL.

This clonotype was found many times. The chain recombines TRBV30 with TRBJ1-5; perhaps TRBD1 as D (6 bases). The germline CDR1 and CDR2 sequences are GTSNPN and SVGIG (reference sequence). V shed 3 bases and J shed 6 bases, with 12 bases lying between them. The CDR3 sequence is 13 residues long. This CDR3 reads CAWRTGSTQPQHF. DNA for the CDR3: TGTGCCTGGAGAACAGGGTCCACTCAGCCCCAGCATTTT.

With regard to this clonotype: A junction end diverges from the germline sequence, so it may reflect a read error. Written as DNA, the CDR3 is TGCAGTGCTAGAGGACTAGCGGGAAGATCAGATACGCGGTATTTT. This sequence encodes CSARGLAGRSDTRYF. The chain carries TRBV20-1 and TRBJ2-3; 11 bases line up with TRBD2. CDR1 is DFQATT, CDR2 SNEGSKA, per germline (reference sequence). CDR3 length equals 15 residues.

With respect to this clonotype: One base away lies a much larger clone, so this may be a sequencing read error. The rearrangement uses TRBV11-1 and TRBJ2-3; D is undetermined. The germline V gene encodes CDR1 SGHAT and CDR2 FQDESV (reference sequence). Trimming took 4 bases from V and 5 from J, leaving 7 bases between them. The CDR3 sequence is 12 residues long. CDR3 in amino acids: CASSYYIDTQYF. Written as DNA, the CDR3 is TGTGCCAGCAGCTACTACATAGATACGCAGTATTTT. Using reference TRBV11-1 and TRBJ2-3 for the parts outside the CDR3, the full variable domain is EAEVAQSPRYKITEKSQAVAFWCDPISGHATLYWYRQILGQGPELLVQFQDESVVDDSQLPKDRFSAERLKGVDSTLKIQPAELGDSAMYLCASSYYIDTQYFGPGTRLTVL.

This clonotype has a count of ten or more. The J gene is TRBJ1-1, the V gene TRBV6-2 or TRBV6-3; possibly TRBD1 for D (6 bases). The CDR3 runs 15 residues. Germline loops: CDR1 MNHEY, CDR2 SVGEGT. V was clipped by 4 bases and J by 3 bases, with 15 bases between them. The CDR3, as DNA: TGTGCCAGCAGTTTCCGGGACACCCATTACACTGAAGCTTTCTTT. It codes for CASSFRDTHYTEAFF.

This clonotype was seen many times. The chain has TRBV28 and TRBJ1-1; D gene unclear. This CDR3 is built from 18 residues. V lost 2 bases and J 4 bases, leaving 23 bases between the germline ends. The germline V gene has CDR1 MDHEN and CDR2 SYDVKM. CDR3: CASSLRWGKLESTTEAFF. The CDR3 DNA sequence: TGTGCCAGCAGTTTACGCTGGGGAAAGTTGGAGTCAACCACTGAAGCTTTCTTT.

This clonotype was recorded at least ten times. The rearrangement uses TRBV6-2 or TRBV6-3 and TRBJ2-3; no firm D call. Trimming stripped 2 bases from V and 2 bases from J, with 17 bases between. The CDR3 has 17 amino acids. Germline V lookup: CDR1 MNHEY, CDR2 SVGEGT. The CDR3: CASSYLDGLLFTDTQYF. As DNA, the CDR3 is TGTGCCAGCAGTTACCTGGACGGTTTGCTTTTCACAGATACGCAGTATTTT.

This clonotype was counted between two and nine times. The chain carries TRBV10-3 and TRBJ2-3, with 7 bases aligning to TRBD2. Germline V gene lookup returns CDR1 ENHRY and CDR2 SYGVKD. This CDR3 contains 14 residues. Trimming cost V 8 bases and J 10 bases; bases outside gene matches: 15. The CDR3: CAISRAGWDIPQYF. CDR3 DNA: TGTGCCATCTCTCGAGCGGGATGGGATATTCCGCAGTATTTT.

Many counts were recorded for this clonotype. Written as DNA, the CDR3 is TGCGCCAGCACGGCGGGGAGAAGCACAGATACGCAGTATTTT. It yields the protein CASTAGRSTDTQYF. This chain connects TRBV5-1 to TRBJ2-3, with D maybe TRBD2 (6 bases). The CDR3 runs 14 residues. Germline lookup yields CDR1 SGHRS and CDR2 YFSETQ. Trimming took 6 bases from V and 0 from J, leaving 11 bases between them. The full variable domain, rest sourced from reference TRBV5-1 and TRBJ2-3, is KAGVTQTPRYLIKTRGQQVTLSCSPISGHRSVSWYQQTPGQGLQFLFEYFSETQRNKGNFPGRFSGRQFSNSRSEMNVSTLELGDSALYLCASTAGRSTDTQYFGPGTRLTVL.

This clonotype was seen a handful of times. A much more abundant neighbour one base away suggests this may be a read error. The V call is TRBV24-1, the J call TRBJ1-1; D perhaps matches TRBD1 (5 bases). This CDR3 contains 14 residues. Germline CDR1 KGHDR, CDR2 SFDVKD. The CDR3 nucleotides read TGTGCCACCAGGTCGTCGGGATCAGGGACTGGAGCTTTCTTT. Translating it yields CATRSSGSGTGAFF.

This clonotype was recorded many times. The rearrangement joins TRBV10-3 to TRBJ2-5, with a tentative D call TRBD2 (6 bases). Trimming shortened V by 6 bases and J by 4 bases, and 12 bases separated the two germline ends. CDR1 and CDR2 (germline): ENHRY, SYGVKD. The length of the CDR3 is 13 residues. In DNA, the CDR3 is TGTGCCATCAGCCTACGGGGAGGAGAGACCCAGTACTTC. Protein sequence: CAISLRGGETQYF.

This clonotype has a count of ten or more. The rearrangement joins TRBV28 to TRBJ2-7, with D hard to call. The length of the CDR3 is 14 residues. Germline CDR1 reads MDHEN; CDR2 reads SYDVKM. The V end lost 2 bases, the J end lost 1 base, and 9 bases lay between the germline ends. This CDR3 is CASSLPPGSYEQYF. In DNA form, the CDR3 reads TGTGCCAGCAGTTTACCCCCAGGATCCTACGAGCAGTACTTC.

This clonotype was counted at least ten times. V usage is TRBV5-1 and J usage is TRBJ2-1; TRBD2 matches at 7 bases. The CDR3 has 15 amino acids. V lost 5 bases, J lost 4 bases, and 9 bases stayed unmatched. Germline-derived CDR1 and CDR2 are SGHRS and YFSETQ. CDR3 in DNA: TGCGCCAGCAGTTCCGGGACTAAGGGTTACAATGAGCAGTTCTTC. It codes for CASSSGTKGYNEQFF.

This clonotype appeared many times. The J gene is TRBJ2-2, the V gene TRBV19; D gene uncertain. Germline assignment: CDR1 LNHDA and CDR2 SQIVND (reference sequence). The V end lost 3 bases, the J end lost 0 bases, and 14 bases lay between the germline ends. The CDR3 is 17 residues long. The CDR3 reads CASSIPLGSANTGELFF. The CDR3 DNA follows: TGTGCCAGTAGTATCCCGCTTGGGTCCGCGAACACCGGGGAGCTGTTTTTT.